This T cell receptor (beta chain) was captured in a study of cytomegalovirus exposure and HLA in healthy donors. Study-wide findings and caveats: A prior analysis recorded that most TCR beta V segments were productive about 87% or about 30% of the time. There were some V segments, including TRBV6-2 and TRBV6-3, excluded as indistinguishable. Reportedly, a later analysis found an Asian-associated ancestry cluster had fewer N-insertions than the approximately 640-donor mean.

Trimming removed 0 bases from V and 2 bases from J, with 11 bases in between. Germline V CDR1 and CDR2: SGDLS, YYNGEE. This CDR3 has 15 amino acids. Donors showed nominal health when sampled, although they likely had unrecorded immune exposures. The primer mix had 60 Vbeta and 13 Jbeta primers. Sequencing used immunoSEQ multiplex PCR; TCRdb keeps in-frame clones, though not all of them. The sample has 150,000 or so clones; around 82% are singletons. Remarks on this clone: Its antigen is unknown.

This chain links TRBV9 with TRBJ1-1; D gene ambiguous. This clonotype originated in a male donor in good health and CMV-seronegative. The sample comprised PBMCs. The CDR3 DNA sequence: TGTGCCAGCAGCGTAGTCCCGGACTTAAACACTGAAGCTTTCTTT. This translates into CASSVVPDLNTEAFF.